One sample yielded the 22 T cell receptor beta chains listed below, sequenced in a study of T cell responses to AZD1222 COVID-19 vaccine. Sequencing was performed with immunoSEQ multiplex PCR; in TCRdb, only in-frame clones are kept and a portion is missing. This sample has approximately 190,000 clones, with over 85% found just once. The material sequenced was peripheral blood, taken 28 days after the second AZD1222 dose. These receptors came from an adult who received the AZD1222 COVID-19 vaccine.

The chain carries TRBV14 and TRBJ1-2; D is undetermined. Trimming shortened V by 4 bases and J by 0 bases, and 18 bases separated the two germline ends. This CDR3 is built from 17 residues. The germline gives CDR1 SGHDN, CDR2 FVKESK. CDR3 region: CASSPSDGRATNYGYTF. CDR3 nucleotide sequence: TGTGCCAGCAGCCCGTCGGACGGGAGAGCAACTAACTATGGCTACACCTTC.

This chain links TRBV7-8 with TRBJ1-1, with D maybe TRBD1 (5 bases). The V and J ends lost 5 bases and 3 bases respectively, with 19 bases between them. The CDR3 is 16 amino acids. Germline CDR1 reads SGHVS; CDR2 reads FQNEAQ. The CDR3 protein is CASSRDGLGSYTEAFF. Here the CDR3 DNA reads TGTGCCAGCAGCAGGGACGGCCTGGGATCCTACACTGAAGCTTTCTTT.

This chain connects TRBV19 to TRBJ1-3; the D gene is possibly TRBD1 (5 bases). In germline, CDR1 is LNHDA, CDR2 SQIVND (reference sequence). The CDR3 has 14 residues. Trimming took 5 bases from V and 4 from J, leaving 12 bases between them. This chain's CDR3 is CASSVGTSGNTIYF. The CDR3 coding sequence is TGTGCCAGTAGTGTCGGGACCTCCGGAAACACCATATATTTT.

The V gene is TRBV7-9, the J gene TRBJ2-5; the D gene is possibly TRBD1 (5 bases). Trimming removed 8 bases at V and 5 bases at J, with 12 bases between. The CDR3 is 12 amino acids. Germline V gene sequence: CDR1 SEHNR, CDR2 FQNEAQ (reference sequence). The CDR3 sequence: CASDSPRETQYF. The DNA for the CDR3 is TGTGCCAGCGACAGCCCCCGGGAGACCCAGTACTTC.

This rearrangement joins TRBV27 to TRBJ1-6; D call uncertain. The germline V and J ends were trimmed by 5 bases and 7 bases, with 9 bases remaining between them. The CDR3 covers 13 residues. Germline-derived CDR1 and CDR2 are MNHEY and SMNVEV (reference sequence). CDR3 sequence reads: CASSTGPNSPLHF. Here the CDR3 DNA reads TGTGCCAGCAGTACCGGGCCAAATTCACCCCTCCACTTT.

This chain joins TRBV5-5 and TRBJ1-6; tentative D call: TRBD1 (5 bases). CDR1 is SGHKS, CDR2 YYEKEE, per germline (reference sequence). The CDR3 runs 16 residues. The V and J ends lost 4 bases and 0 bases respectively, with 11 bases between them. The CDR3 nucleotides read TGTGCCAGCAGCCGGGACCCTAGCTCCTATAATTCACCCCTCCACTTT. Its protein product is CASSRDPSSYNSPLHF.

The chain recombines TRBV7-9 with TRBJ1-2; TRBD1 is a possible D gene (6 bases). CDR1 is SEHNR, CDR2 FQNEAQ, per germline (reference sequence). This CDR3 spans 14 amino acids. Trimming removed 5 bases at V and 2 bases at J, with 12 bases between. CDR3 DNA sequence: TGTGCCAGCAGCACAACTACAGGGAACTATGGCTACACCTTC. Translation: CASSTTTGNYGYTF.

The chain joins TRBV15 to TRBJ1-2, with D unclear. Germline V gene lookup returns CDR1 LNHNV and CDR2 YYDKDF (reference sequence). The length of the CDR3 is 13 residues. V was trimmed by 5 bases and J by 5 bases, leaving 12 bases between them. The CDR3 sequence: CATSPEGAYGYTF. CDR3 nucleotides: TGTGCCACCAGCCCAGAGGGTGCGTATGGCTACACCTTC.

This chain uses TRBV11-1 with TRBJ1-4; no reliable D call. Germline V CDR1 and CDR2: SGHAT, FQDESV (reference sequence). The CDR3 length is 14 residues. V shed 4 bases and J shed 0 bases, with 6 bases lying between them. The CDR3 bases are TGTGCCAGCAGCTGGGCCGCAACTAATGAAAAACTGTTTTTT. Its protein is CASSWAATNEKLFF.

The chain links TRBV6-1 to TRBJ1-3, with a tentative D call TRBD1 (5 bases). Germline V gene lookup returns CDR1 MNHNS and CDR2 SASEGT. The CDR3 has 14 amino acids. V was pared by 1 base and J by 2 bases, with 6 bases between. The CDR3 DNA sequence: TGTGCCAGCAGTGAAGTGGGGGCTGGAAACACCATATATTTT. Translated, it gives CASSEVGAGNTIYF.

The chain combines TRBV2 with TRBJ1-2; no clear D gene. V was cut by 6 bases and J by 8 bases, with 7 bases left in between. CDR1 and CDR2 from the germline V gene are SNHLY and FYNNEI. This CDR3 spans 10 amino acids. CDR3 amino acids: CASRGLGYTF. The DNA of the CDR3 is TGTGCCAGCAGGGGGTTAGGCTACACCTTC. The entire variable domain, with the rest obtained from reference TRBV2 and TRBJ1-2, is as follows: EPEVTQTPSHQVTQMGQEVILRCVPISNHLYFYWYRQILGQKVEFLVSFYNNEISEKSEIFDDQFSVERPDGSNFTLKIRSTKLEDSAMYFCASRGLGYTFGSGTRLTVV.

This chain connects TRBV6-5 to TRBJ2-1; D not certain. The CDR3 consists of 10 residues. Trimming cost V 2 bases and J 8 bases, with 1 base left between them. The germline V gene encodes CDR1 MNHEY and CDR2 SVGAGI. CDR3 in amino acids: CASSYDEQFF. CDR3 DNA sequence: TGTGCCAGCAGTTACGATGAGCAGTTCTTC.

This rearrangement joins TRBV5-4 to TRBJ1-6; D not certain. The CDR3 is 17 residues long. The ends were cut back, 4 bases at V and 8 bases at J, with 22 bases in the middle. Germline lookup yields CDR1 SGHNT and CDR2 YYREEE (reference sequence). CDR3 bases: TGTGCCAGCAGCCCCTCTTCCGGACGGCATGGGGATTCACCCCTCCACTTT. Amino acid sequence: CASSPSSGRHGDSPLHF.

The chain employs TRBV7-2 and TRBJ2-7, with 7 positions matching TRBD1. Unmatched junction bases numbered 7, after V lost 5 bases and J lost 6 bases. Germline-derived CDR1 and CDR2 are SGHTA and FQGNSA. The CDR3 covers 13 residues. This chain's CDR3 is CASSPTAGGEQYF. The DNA for the CDR3 is TGTGCCAGCAGCCCAACAGCAGGGGGCGAGCAGTACTTC.

The chain carries TRBV12-3 or TRBV12-4 and TRBJ2-5; TRBD1 matches 9 bases. This CDR3 region has 13 residues. The junction had 1 base not matched to a gene; V was cut back by 6 bases and J by 2 bases. CDR3 sequence: CASRGTGQETQYF. For the CDR3, the DNA is TGTGCCAGCAGGGGGACAGGGCAAGAGACCCAGTACTTC.

This clone has only a few counts. The gene calls are TRBV28 and TRBJ1-1; D is possibly TRBD1 (5 bases). V was trimmed by 7 bases and J by 1 base, leaving 22 bases between them. The CDR3 runs 17 residues. Germline lookup yields CDR1 MDHEN and CDR2 SYDVKM. The CDR3 DNA is TGTGCCAGCATAGTTGACTGGGGCGTATCGTCGAACACTGAAGCTTTCTTT. Amino acid sequence: CASIVDWGVSSNTEAFF.

CDR3 residues: CASSPYGASDEQYF. The CDR3 DNA follows: TGTGCCAGCAGCCCATACGGCGCCTCGGACGAGCAGTACTTC. J is TRBJ2-7 and V is TRBV7-9; no clear D. The CDR3 sequence is 14 residues long. Germline lookup yields CDR1 SEHNR and CDR2 FQNEAQ (reference sequence). V was shortened by 5 bases and J by 5 bases, with 16 bases between the two germline ends.

This chain links TRBV6-5 with TRBJ1-1, with 8 bases fitting TRBD1. CDR3 size: 14 residues. V dropped 8 bases and J dropped 3; count of bases not matched to a gene: 8. The germline CDR1 and CDR2 sequences are MNHEY and SVGAGI. Written as DNA, the CDR3 is TGTGCCAGCTCGCCGGGACAGGAGTACACTGAAGCTTTCTTT. Translation: CASSPGQEYTEAFF.

The chain couples TRBV7-3 to TRBJ1-1, with D unresolved. Germline CDR1 SGHTA, CDR2 FQGTGA. The germline V and J ends were trimmed by 4 bases and 6 bases, with 9 bases remaining between them. The CDR3 loop spans 12 amino acids. The CDR3 nucleotides read TGTGCCAGCAGCTACGGGAGTCCTGAAGCTTTCTTT. Its translation: CASSYGSPEAFF.

The genes are TRBV28 and TRBJ2-1; 8 bases agree with TRBD2. V lost 8 bases, J lost 1 base, and 7 bases stayed unmatched. CDR3 size: 15 residues. Germline loops: CDR1 MDHEN, CDR2 SYDVKM. CDR3 amino acids: CASFSGETSYNEQFF. The CDR3 DNA reads as TGTGCCAGCTTTAGCGGGGAGACGTCCTACAATGAGCAGTTCTTC.

This CDR3 is CASSYLRGGDQPQHF. The CDR3 coding sequence is TGTGCCAGCAGTTACTTGCGGGGAGGGGATCAGCCCCAGCATTTT. J is TRBJ1-5 and V is TRBV6-5, with a weak D call TRBD1 (5 bases). The germline V and J ends were trimmed by 1 base and 5 bases, with 12 bases remaining between them. The CDR3 consists of 15 residues. Germline V CDR1 and CDR2: MNHEY, SVGAGI.

V and J are TRBV10-2 and TRBJ2-6, with a possible D match to TRBD1 (5 bases). Trimming took 11 bases from V and 0 from J, leaving 26 bases between them. The germline gives CDR1 WSHSY, CDR2 SAAADI. The CDR3 spans 19 residues. The CDR3 spells CAGHSRIKTINSGANVLTF. The CDR3 DNA reads TGCGCCGGACATAGCCGGATCAAGACAATCAACTCTGGGGCCAACGTCCTGACTTTC.